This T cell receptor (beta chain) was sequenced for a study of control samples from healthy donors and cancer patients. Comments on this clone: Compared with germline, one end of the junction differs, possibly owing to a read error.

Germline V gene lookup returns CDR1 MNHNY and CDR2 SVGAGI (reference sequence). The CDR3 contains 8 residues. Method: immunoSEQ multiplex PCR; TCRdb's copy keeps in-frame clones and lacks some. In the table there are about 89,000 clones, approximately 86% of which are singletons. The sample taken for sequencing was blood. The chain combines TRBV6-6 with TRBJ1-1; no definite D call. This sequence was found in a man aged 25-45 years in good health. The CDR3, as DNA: TGCGTAGTTCAGCCAGCTTTCTTT. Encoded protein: CVVQPAFF.